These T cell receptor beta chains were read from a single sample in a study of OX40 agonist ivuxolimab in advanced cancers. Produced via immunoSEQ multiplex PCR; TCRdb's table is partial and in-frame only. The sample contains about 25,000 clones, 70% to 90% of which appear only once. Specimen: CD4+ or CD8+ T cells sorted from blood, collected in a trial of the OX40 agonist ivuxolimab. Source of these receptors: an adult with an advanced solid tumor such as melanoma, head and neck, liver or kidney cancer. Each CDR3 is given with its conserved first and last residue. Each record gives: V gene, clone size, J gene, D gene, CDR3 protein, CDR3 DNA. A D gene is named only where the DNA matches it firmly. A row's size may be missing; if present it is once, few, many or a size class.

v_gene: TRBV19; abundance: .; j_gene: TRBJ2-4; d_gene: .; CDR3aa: CASSIEWGARDIQYF; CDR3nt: TGTGCCAGTAGTATAGAATGGGGGGCGCGGGACATTCAGTACTTC
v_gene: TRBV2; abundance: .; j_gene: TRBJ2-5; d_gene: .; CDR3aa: CASITAADQETQYF; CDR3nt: TGTGCCAGCATTACGGCAGCTGACCAAGAGACCCAGTACTTC
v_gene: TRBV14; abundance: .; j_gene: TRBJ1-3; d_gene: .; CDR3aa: CASSQAPGSGNTIYF; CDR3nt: TGTGCCAGCAGCCAAGCCCCCGGCTCTGGAAACACCATATATTTT
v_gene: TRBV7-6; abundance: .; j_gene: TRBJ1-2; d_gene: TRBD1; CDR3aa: CASSPDRANYGYTF; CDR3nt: TGTGCCAGCAGCCCCGACAGGGCTAACTATGGCTACACCTTC
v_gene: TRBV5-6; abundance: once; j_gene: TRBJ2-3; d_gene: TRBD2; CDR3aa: CASSLRWREVEADTQYF; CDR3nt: TGTGCCAGCAGCTTGCGGTGGCGGGAGGTAGAGGCAGATACGCAGTATTTT
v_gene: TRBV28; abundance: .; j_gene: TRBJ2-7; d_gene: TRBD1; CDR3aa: CASSPGQGGYEQYF; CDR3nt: TGTGCCAGCAGTCCGGGACAGGGTGGTTACGAGCAGTACTTC
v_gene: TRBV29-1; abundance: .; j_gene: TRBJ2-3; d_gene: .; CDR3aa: CSVEPTSSLDTQYF; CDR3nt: TGCAGCGTTGAACCGACCTCTAGTTTAGATACGCAGTATTTT
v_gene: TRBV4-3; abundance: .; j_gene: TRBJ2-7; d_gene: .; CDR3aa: CASSQIDGRRYEQYF; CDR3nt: TGCGCCAGCAGCCAGATCGACGGAAGGCGATACGAGCAGTACTTC
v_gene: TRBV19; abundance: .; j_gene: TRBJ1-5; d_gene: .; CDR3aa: CASSMGTGNQPQHF; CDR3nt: TGTGCCAGTAGTATGGGGACGGGGAATCAGCCCCAGCATTTT
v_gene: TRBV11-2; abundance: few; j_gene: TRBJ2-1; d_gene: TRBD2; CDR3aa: CASSRGGQSYEQFF; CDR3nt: TGTGCCAGCAGCCGGGGGGGCCAGTCTTATGAGCAGTTCTTC
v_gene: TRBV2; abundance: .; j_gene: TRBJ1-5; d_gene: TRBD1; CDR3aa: CASSDERDRGPLSNQPQHF; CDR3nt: TGTGCCAGCAGTGATGAGCGGGACAGGGGGCCCCTTAGCAATCAGCCCCAGCATTTT
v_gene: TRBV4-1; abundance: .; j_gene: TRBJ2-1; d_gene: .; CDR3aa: CASSQANYNEQFF; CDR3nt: TGCGCCAGCAGCCAAGCAAACTACAATGAGCAGTTCTTC
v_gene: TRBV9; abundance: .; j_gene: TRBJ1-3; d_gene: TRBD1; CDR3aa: CASNPTGDGNTIYF; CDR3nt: TGTGCCAGCAACCCGACAGGGGACGGAAACACCATATATTTT
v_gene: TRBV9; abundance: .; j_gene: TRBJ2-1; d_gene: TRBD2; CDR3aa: CASSVGGGGKNEQFF; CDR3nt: TGTGCCAGCAGCGTAGGTGGCGGGGGGAAGAATGAGCAGTTCTTC
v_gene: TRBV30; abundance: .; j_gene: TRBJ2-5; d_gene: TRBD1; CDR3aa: CAGKQGGTQYF; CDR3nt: TGTGCCGGCAAACAGGGGGGGACCCAGTACTTC
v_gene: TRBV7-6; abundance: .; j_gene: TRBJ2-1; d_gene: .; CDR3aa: CASSQLTQGVSSYNEQFF; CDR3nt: TGTGCCAGCAGCCAGCTAACACAGGGTGTCAGCTCCTACAATGAGCAGTTCTTC
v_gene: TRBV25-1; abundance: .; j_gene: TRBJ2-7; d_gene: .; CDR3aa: CASSDWGYEQYF; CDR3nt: TGTGCCAGCAGTGACTGGGGGTACGAGCAGTACTTC
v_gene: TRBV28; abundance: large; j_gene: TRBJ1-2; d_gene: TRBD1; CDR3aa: CASSLPSRTGGLYGYTF; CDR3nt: TGTGCCAGCAGTCTCCCCTCACGGACAGGGGGCCTCTATGGCTACACCTTC
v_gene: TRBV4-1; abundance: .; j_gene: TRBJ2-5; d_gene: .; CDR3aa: CASSQKIAVQETQYF; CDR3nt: TGCGCCAGCAGCCAGAAGATAGCTGTACAAGAGACCCAGTACTTC
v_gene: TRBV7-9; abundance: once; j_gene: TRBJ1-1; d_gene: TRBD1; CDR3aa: CASSPRGTVEAFF; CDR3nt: TGTGCCAGCAGCCCCAGAGGGACAGTTGAAGCTTTCTTT
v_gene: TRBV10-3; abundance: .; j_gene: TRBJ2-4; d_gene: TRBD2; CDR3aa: CAISDAGGKNIQYF; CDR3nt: TGTGCCATCAGTGATGCGGGGGGGAAAAACATTCAGTACTTC
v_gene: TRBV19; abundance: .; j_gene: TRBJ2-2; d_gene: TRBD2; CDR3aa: CASSSEAGGPVIGELFF; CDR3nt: TGTGCCAGTAGTTCTGAAGCGGGAGGGCCAGTAATCGGGGAGCTGTTTTTT
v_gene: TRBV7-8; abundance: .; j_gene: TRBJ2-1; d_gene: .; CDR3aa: CASSLKKPDYNEQFF; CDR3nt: TGTGCCAGCAGCTTAAAGAAACCGGATTACAATGAGCAGTTCTTC
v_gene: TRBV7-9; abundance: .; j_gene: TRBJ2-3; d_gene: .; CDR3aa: CASRPLEDTQYF; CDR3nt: TGTGCCAGCCGACCTCTGGAAGATACGCAGTATTTT
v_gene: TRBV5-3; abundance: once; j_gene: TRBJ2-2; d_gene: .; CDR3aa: CARSKAGGRFGPDTGELFF; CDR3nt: TGTGCCAGAAGCAAAGCAGGGGGGCGTTTTGGGCCGGACACCGGGGAGCTGTTTTTT
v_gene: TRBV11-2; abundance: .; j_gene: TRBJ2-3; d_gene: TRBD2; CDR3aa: CASSLLWESGADTQYF; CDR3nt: TGTGCCAGCAGCTTACTGTGGGAGAGCGGGGCAGATACGCAGTATTTT
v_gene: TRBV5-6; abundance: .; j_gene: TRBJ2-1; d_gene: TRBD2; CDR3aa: CASSFLRTSAPGEQFF; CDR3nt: TGTGCCAGCAGCTTTCTTAGGACTAGCGCCCCGGGTGAGCAGTTCTTC
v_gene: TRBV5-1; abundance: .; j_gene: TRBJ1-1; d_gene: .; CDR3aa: CASSLQGPTEAFF; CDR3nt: TGCGCCAGCAGCCTACAGGGACCCACTGAAGCTTTCTTT
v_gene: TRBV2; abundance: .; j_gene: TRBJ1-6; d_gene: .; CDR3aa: CASSPRTADYNSPLHF; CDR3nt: TGTGCCAGCAGTCCTCGGACAGCCGACTATAATTCACCCCTCCACTTT
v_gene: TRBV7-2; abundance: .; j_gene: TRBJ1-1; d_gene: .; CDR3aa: CASSLKGMNTEAFF; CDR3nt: TGTGCCAGCAGCTTAAAGGGCATGAACACTGAAGCTTTCTTT
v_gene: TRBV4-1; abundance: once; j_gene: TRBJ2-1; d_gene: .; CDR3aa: CASSQEVPLSSYNEQFF; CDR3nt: TGCGCCAGCAGCCAAGAGGTCCCTCTTAGCTCCTACAATGAGCAGTTCTTC
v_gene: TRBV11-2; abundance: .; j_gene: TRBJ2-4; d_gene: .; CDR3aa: CASSLNHGAKNIQYF; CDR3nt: TGTGCCAGCAGCTTAAACCACGGCGCCAAAAACATTCAGTACTTC
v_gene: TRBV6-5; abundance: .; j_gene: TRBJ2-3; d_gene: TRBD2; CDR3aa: CASSPGGGTDTQYF; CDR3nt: TGTGCCAGCAGTCCCGGGGGGGGCACAGATACGCAGTATTTT
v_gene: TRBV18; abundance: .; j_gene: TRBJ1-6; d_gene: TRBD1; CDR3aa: CASSPRDSSSYNSPLHF; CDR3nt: TGTGCCAGCTCACCAAGGGACAGCAGCTCCTATAATTCACCCCTCCACTTT
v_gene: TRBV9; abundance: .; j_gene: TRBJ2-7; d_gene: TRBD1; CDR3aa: CASSADRGSYEQYF; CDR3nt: TGTGCCAGCAGCGCAGACAGGGGATCCTACGAGCAGTACTTC
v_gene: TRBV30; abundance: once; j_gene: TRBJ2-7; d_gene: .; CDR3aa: CAWSTGIRGPYEQYF; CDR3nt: TGTGCCTGGAGTACGGGGATTAGGGGCCCCTACGAGCAGTACTTC
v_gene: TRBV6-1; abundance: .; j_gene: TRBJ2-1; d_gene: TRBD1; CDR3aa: CASSEDRGMWNEQFF; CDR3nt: TGTGCCAGCAGTGAGGACAGGGGGATGTGGAATGAGCAGTTCTTC
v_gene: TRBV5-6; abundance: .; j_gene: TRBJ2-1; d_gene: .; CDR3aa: CASSSTSAEQFF; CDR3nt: TGTGCCAGCAGCTCAACTTCGGCTGAGCAGTTCTTC
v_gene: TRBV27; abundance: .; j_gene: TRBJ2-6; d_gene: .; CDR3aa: CASSLSNRRLPLSGANVLTF; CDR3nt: TGTGCCAGCAGTTTATCGAACAGGCGGCTCCCACTCTCTGGGGCCAACGTCCTGACTTTC
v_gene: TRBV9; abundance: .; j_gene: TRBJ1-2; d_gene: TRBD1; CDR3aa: CASSVADRGGYGYTF; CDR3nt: TGTGCCAGCAGCGTAGCGGACAGGGGCGGCTATGGCTACACCTTC
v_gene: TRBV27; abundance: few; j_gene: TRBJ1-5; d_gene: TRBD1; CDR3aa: CASSPRGGGFRQPQHF; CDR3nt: TGTGCCAGCAGTCCGAGGGGAGGGGGCTTTCGTCAGCCCCAGCATTTT
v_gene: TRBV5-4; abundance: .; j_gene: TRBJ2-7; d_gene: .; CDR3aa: CASSLEVSYEQYF; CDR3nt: TGTGCCAGCAGCTTGGAGGTCTCCTACGAGCAGTACTTC
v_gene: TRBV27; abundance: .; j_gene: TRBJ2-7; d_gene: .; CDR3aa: CASSLGLGYEQYF; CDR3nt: TGTGCCAGCAGCTTGGGACTGGGCTACGAGCAGTACTTC
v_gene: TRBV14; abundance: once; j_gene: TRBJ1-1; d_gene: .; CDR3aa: CASSPHSQQRSEAFF; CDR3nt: TGTGCCAGCAGCCCTCACAGCCAGCAGAGATCTGAAGCTTTCTTT
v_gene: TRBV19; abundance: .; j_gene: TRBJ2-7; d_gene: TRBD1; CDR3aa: CASSSTYRGTPGYHEQYF; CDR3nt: TGTGCCAGTAGTTCGACGTACAGGGGGACTCCAGGTTACCACGAGCAGTACTTC
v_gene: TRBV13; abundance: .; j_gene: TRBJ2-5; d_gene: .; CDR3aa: CASSFLLAGAQETQYF; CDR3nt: TGTGCCAGCAGCTTTCTTTTGGCGGGGGCCCAAGAGACCCAGTACTTC
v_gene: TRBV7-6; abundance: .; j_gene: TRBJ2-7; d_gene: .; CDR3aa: CASSPHEGRAYEQYF; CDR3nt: TGTGCCAGCAGCCCTCACGAGGGGCGCGCTTACGAGCAGTACTTC
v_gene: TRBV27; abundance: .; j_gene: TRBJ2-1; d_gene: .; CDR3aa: CASSSPRGPLHNEQFF; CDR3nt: TGTGCCAGCAGTTCCCCCCGGGGGCCCCTTCACAATGAGCAGTTCTTC
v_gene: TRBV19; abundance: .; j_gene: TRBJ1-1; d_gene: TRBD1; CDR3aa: CASSISQGANTEAFF; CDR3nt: TGTGCCAGTAGTATTTCCCAGGGGGCGAACACTGAAGCTTTCTTT
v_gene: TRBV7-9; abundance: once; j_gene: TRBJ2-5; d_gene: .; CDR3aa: CASSYPGLRAGETQYF; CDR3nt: TGTGCCAGCAGCTACCCGGGACTCCGTGCAGGCGAGACCCAGTACTTC
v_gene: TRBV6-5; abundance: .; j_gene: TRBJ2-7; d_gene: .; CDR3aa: CASSYSRDNPYEQYF; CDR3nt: TGTGCCAGCAGTTACTCACGGGACAACCCCTACGAGCAGTACTTC
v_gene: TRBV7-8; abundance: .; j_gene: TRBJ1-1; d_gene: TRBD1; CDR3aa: CASSLTGAYTEAFF; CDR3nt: TGTGCCAGCAGCTTAACAGGGGCTTACACTGAAGCTTTCTTT
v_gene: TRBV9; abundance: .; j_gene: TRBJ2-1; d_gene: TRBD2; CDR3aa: CASSLPLAGARYNEQFF; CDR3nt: TGTGCCAGCAGCCTCCCCTTAGCGGGGGCGCGGTACAATGAGCAGTTCTTC